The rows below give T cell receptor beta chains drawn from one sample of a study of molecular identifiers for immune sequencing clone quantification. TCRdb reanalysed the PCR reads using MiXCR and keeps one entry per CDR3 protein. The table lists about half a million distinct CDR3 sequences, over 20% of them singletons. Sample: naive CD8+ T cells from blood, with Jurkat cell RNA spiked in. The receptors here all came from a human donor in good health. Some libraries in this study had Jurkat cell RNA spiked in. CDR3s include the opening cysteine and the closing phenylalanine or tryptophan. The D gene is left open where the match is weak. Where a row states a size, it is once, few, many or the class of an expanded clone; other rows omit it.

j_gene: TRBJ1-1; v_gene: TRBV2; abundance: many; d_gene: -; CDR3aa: CARWGYTEAFF; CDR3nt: TGTGCCAGGTGGGGGTACACTGAAGCTTTCTTT
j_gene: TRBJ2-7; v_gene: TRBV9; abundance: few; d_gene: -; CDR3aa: CASSAPGPSSYEQYF; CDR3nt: TGTGCCAGCAGCGCCCCGGGACCCAGCTCCTACGAGCAGTACTTC
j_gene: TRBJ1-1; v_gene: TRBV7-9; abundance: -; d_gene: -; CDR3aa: CASSYPSRGAGDTEAFF; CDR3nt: TGTGCCAGCAGCTACCCCTCCAGAGGGGCGGGGGACACTGAAGCTTTCTTT
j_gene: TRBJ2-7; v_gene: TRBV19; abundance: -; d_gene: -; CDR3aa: CASSIRPRGEQYF; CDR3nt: TGTGCCAGTAGTATCAGGCCTCGTGGCGAGCAGTACTTC
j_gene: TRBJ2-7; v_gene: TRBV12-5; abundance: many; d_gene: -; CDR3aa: CASGPRYYEQYF; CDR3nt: TGTGCTAGTGGTCCAAGGTACTACGAGCAGTACTTC
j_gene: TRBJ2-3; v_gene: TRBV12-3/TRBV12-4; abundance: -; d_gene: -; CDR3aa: CASSNRRDTQYF; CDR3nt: TGTGCCAGCAGTAACAGGCGAGATACGCAGTATTTT
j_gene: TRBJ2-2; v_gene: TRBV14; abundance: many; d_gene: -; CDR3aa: CASSQSSYTGELFF; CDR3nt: TGTGCCAGCAGCCAATCGTCCTACACCGGGGAGCTGTTTTTT
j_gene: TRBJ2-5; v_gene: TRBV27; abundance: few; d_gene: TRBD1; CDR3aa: CASSRDSYQETQYF; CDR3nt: TGTGCCAGCAGTCGGGACAGCTACCAAGAGACCCAGTACTTC
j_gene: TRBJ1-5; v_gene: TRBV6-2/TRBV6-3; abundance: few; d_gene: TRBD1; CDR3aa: CASSRIPTGRNVNQPQHF; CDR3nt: TGTGCCAGCAGTAGAATTCCGACAGGGAGAAATGTTAATCAGCCCCAGCATTTT
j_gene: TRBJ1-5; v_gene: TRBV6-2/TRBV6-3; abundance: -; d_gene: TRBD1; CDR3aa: CASSYDGQASDLGNQPQHF; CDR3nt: TGTGCCAGCAGTTACGATGGACAGGCATCCGACCTTGGCAATCAGCCCCAGCATTTT
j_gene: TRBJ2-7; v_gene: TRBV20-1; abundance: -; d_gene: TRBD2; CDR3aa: CSARGRESERYF; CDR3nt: TGCAGTGCTAGGGGGCGGGAGAGCGAGCGGTACTTC
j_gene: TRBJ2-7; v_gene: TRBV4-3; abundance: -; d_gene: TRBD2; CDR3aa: CASSQGLAEISYEQYF; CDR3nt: TGCGCCAGCAGCCAAGGCCTAGCGGAAATCTCCTACGAGCAGTACTTC
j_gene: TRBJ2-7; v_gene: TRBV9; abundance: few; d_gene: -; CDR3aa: CASSVALIGEQYF; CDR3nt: TGTGCCAGCAGCGTAGCTCTCATAGGGGAGCAGTACTTC
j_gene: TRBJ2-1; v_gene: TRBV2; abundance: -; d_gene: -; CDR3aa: CASSDRTYNGQFF; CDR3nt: TGTGCCAGCAGTGACAGGACCTACAATGGGCAGTTCTTC
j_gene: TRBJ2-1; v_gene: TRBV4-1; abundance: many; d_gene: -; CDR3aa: CASSQEWQANEQFF; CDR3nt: TGCGCCAGCAGCCAAGAGTGGCAGGCCAATGAGCAGTTCTTC
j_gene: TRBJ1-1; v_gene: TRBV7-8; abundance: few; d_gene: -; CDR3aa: CASSLVSFPSLSGRVNTEAFF; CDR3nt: TGTGCCAGCAGCTTAGTGTCATTCCCGTCACTCTCCGGGAGGGTGAACACTGAAGCTTTCTTT
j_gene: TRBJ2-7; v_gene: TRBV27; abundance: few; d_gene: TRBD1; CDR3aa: CASSLSRGQAPYEQYF; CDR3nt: TGTGCCAGCAGTTTATCAAGGGGACAGGCCCCCTACGAGCAGTACTTC
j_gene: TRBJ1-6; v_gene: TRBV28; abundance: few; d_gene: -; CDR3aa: CASGPRVSASYNSPLHF; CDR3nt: TGTGCCAGCGGGCCCCGTGTGTCCGCCTCCTATAATTCACCCCTCCACTTT
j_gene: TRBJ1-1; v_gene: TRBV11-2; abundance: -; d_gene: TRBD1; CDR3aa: CASSPDRGVYTEAFF; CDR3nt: TGTGCCAGCAGCCCCGACAGGGGAGTTTACACTGAAGCTTTCTTT
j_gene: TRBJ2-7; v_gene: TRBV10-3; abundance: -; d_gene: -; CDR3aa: CAISALTAYEQYF; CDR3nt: TGTGCCATCAGTGCGCTGACAGCTTACGAGCAGTACTTC
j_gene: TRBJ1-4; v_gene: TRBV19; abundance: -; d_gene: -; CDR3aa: CASSSGEKLFF; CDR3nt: TGTGCCAGTAGTAGTGGTGAAAAACTGTTTTTT
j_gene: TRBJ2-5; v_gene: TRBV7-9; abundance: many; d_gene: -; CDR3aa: CASSLISDQETQYF; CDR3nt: TGTGCCAGCAGCTTAATTTCGGACCAAGAGACCCAGTACTTC
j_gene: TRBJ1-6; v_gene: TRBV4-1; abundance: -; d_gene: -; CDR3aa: CASSQEETSNSPLHF; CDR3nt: TGCGCCAGCAGCCAAGAGGAGACATCTAATTCACCCCTCCACTTT
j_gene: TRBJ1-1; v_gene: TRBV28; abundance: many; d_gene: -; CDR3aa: CASMGTEAFF; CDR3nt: TGTGCCAGCATGGGCACTGAAGCTTTCTTT
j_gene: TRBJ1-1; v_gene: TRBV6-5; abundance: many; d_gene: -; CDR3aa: CASSRLGTEAFF; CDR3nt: TGTGCCAGCAGTCGGTTGGGCACTGAAGCTTTCTTT
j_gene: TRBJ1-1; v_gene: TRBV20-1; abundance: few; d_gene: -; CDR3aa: CSAPRGETEAFF; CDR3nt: TGCAGTGCTCCACGGGGGGAAACTGAAGCTTTCTTT
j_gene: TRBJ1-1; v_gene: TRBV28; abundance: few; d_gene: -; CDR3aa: CASSLRTEDTEAFF; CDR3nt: TGTGCCAGCAGTTTAAGGACAGAGGACACTGAAGCTTTCTTT
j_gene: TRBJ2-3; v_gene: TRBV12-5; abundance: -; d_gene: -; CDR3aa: CASGLVEGGGTDTQYF; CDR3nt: TGTGCTAGTGGTTTGGTAGAGGGGGGGGGCACAGATACGCAGTATTTT
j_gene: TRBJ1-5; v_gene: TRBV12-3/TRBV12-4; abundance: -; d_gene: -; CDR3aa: CASSFYSSGANQPQHF; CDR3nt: TGTGCCAGCAGTTTCTACTCCTCGGGGGCCAATCAGCCCCAGCATTTT
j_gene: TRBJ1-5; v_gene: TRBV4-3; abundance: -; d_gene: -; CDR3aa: CASSRELAQTSNQPQHF; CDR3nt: TGCGCCAGCAGCCGAGAACTGGCACAGACGAGCAATCAGCCCCAGCATTTT
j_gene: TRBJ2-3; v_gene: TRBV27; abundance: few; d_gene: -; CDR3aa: CASSNRDTQYF; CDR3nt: TGTGCCAGCAGTAACAGGGATACGCAGTATTTT
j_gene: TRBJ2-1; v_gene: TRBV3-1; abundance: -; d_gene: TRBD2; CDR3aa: CASSQLLAGVINEQFF; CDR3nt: TGTGCCAGCAGCCAGCTCCTAGCGGGGGTTATCAATGAGCAGTTCTTC
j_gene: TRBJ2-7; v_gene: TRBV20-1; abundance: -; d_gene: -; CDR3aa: CSARNTPSSCEQYF; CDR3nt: TGCAGTGCTAGAAATACTCCAAGCTCCTGCGAGCAGTACTTC
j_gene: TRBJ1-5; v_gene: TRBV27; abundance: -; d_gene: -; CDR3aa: CASSSSWGSQPQHF; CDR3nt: TGTGCCAGCAGTTCATCCTGGGGTAGTCAGCCCCAGCATTTT
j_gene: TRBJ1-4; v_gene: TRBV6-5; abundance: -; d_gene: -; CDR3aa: CASSYGVATTNEKLFF; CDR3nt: TGTGCCAGCAGTTACGGGGTTGCCACAACTAATGAAAAACTGTTTTTT
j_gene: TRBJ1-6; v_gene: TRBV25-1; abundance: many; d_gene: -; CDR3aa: CASRQNRLNSPLHF; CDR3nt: TGTGCCAGTCGGCAGAATCGGCTCAATTCACCCCTCCACTTT
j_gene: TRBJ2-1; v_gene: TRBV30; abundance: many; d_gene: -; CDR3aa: CAWTRANYNEQFF; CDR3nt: TGTGCCTGGACCCGAGCAAACTACAATGAGCAGTTCTTC
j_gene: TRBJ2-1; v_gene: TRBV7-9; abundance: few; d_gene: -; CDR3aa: CAAKTAVSDNEQFF; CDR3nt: TGTGCCGCCAAAACAGCGGTGTCTGACAATGAGCAGTTCTTC
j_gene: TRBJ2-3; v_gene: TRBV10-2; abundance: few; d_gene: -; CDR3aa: CASSESGPARDTQYF; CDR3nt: TGCGCCAGCAGTGAGTCGGGACCGGCCAGGGATACGCAGTATTTT
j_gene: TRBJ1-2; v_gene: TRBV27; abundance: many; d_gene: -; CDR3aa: CASSFGVDYGYTF; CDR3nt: TGTGCCAGCAGTTTTGGTGTCGACTATGGCTACACCTTC
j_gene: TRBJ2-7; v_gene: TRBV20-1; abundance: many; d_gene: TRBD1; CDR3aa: CSARDEAGGRYEQYF; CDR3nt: TGCAGTGCTAGAGATGAGGCAGGGGGCCGCTACGAGCAGTACTTC
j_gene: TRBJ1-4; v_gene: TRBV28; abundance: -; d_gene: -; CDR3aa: CASSPLNREFRSGNEKLFF; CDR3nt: TGTGCCAGCAGCCCGCTCAACAGGGAGTTTCGTTCTGGTAATGAAAAACTGTTTTTT
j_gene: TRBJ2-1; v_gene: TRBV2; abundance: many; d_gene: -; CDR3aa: CASSPSLNEQFF; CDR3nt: TGTGCCAGCAGTCCCAGCCTGAATGAGCAGTTCTTC
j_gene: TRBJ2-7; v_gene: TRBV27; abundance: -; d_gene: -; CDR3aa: CASSLSQAWNEQYF; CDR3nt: TGTGCCAGCAGTTTATCCCAGGCCTGGAACGAGCAGTACTTC
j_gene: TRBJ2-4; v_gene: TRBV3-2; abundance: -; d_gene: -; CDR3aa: CASSQEGTFLLAKNIQYF; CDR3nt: TGTGCCAGCAGCCAAGAAGGGACCTTCCTCCTAGCCAAAAACATTCAGTACTTC
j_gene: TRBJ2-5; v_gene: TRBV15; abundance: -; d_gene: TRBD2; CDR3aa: CATSPKHLQGLAEETQYF; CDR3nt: TGTGCCACCAGCCCCAAGCATTTACAGGGACTAGCGGAAGAGACCCAGTACTTC
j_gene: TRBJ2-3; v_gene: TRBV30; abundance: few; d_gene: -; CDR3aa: CAWSGGPWDTQYF; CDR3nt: TGTGCCTGGAGTGGTGGGCCTTGGGATACGCAGTATTTT
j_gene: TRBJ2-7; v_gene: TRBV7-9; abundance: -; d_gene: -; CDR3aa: CASSLVVKVTRMSEQYF; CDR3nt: TGTGCCAGCAGCTTAGTGGTCAAGGTTACACGAATGTCCGAGCAGTACTTC
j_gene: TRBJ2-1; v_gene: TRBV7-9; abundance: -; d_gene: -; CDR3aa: CASSLHGGNEQFF; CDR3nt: TGTGCCAGCAGCTTACACGGGGGTAATGAGCAGTTCTTC